This TCR beta chain stems from a study of cytomegalovirus exposure and HLA in healthy donors. Findings of the study overall: TCR beta V segments were, for the most part, productive about 87% or about 30% of the time in an earlier analysis.

PCR was performed using 60 Vbeta and 13 Jbeta primers. In the original analysis: Unique TCR beta chains numbered about 80 million in a later analysis, with about 11 million shared. Clones were sequenced by immunoSEQ multiplex PCR, and TCRdb holds only the in-frame ones, with some missing. The DNA gave D and trimming, while V, J and clone size come from that table. This table has some 35,000 clones, about 53% appearing once. Trimming at V came to 7 bases and at J to 4 bases, leaving 7 bases not matched to a gene. The germline gives CDR1 SQVTM, CDR2 ANQGSEA. The CDR3 length is 13 residues. Notes on this clone: Its antigen is not known.

The TCR was taken from a woman aged 40 to 55 in good health and CMV-seropositive. This chain links TRBV29-1 with TRBJ1-3; 7 bases match TRBD1. The sample taken for sequencing was PBMCs. Here the CDR3 reads CSASTGSGNTIYF. CDR3 coding DNA: TGCAGCGCTTCGACAGGGTCCGGAAACACCATATATTTT.